Following are 32 T cell receptor beta chains from one sample sequenced in a study of blood T cell repertoires in COVID-19. The assay was immunoSEQ multiplex PCR, and TCRdb's table has in-frame clones only and misses some. The sample has 400,000 or so clones; approximately 92% are singletons. Sequencing used PBMCs or T cells enriched from blood (not recorded which). The receptor source for this set is a man aged 30 to 39 who had recovered from COVID-19.

In DNA, the CDR3 is TGTGCCAGCACCACCGGGACAGGGGGCTACAATGAGCAGTTCTTC. Translating it yields CASTTGTGGYNEQFF. The chain carries TRBV14 and TRBJ2-1; 11 bases match TRBD1. The CDR3 is made up of 15 amino acids. CDR1 and CDR2 from the germline V gene are SGHDN and FVKESK. Losses at the gene ends were 7 bases for V and 3 bases for J; bases not matched to a gene: 5. Full variable domain (rest looked up from reference TRBV14 and TRBJ2-1): EAGVTQFPSHSVIEKGQTVTLRCDPISGHDNLYWYRRVMGKEIKFLLHFVKESKQDESGMPNNRFLAERTGGTYSTLKVQPAELEDSGVYFCASTTGTGGYNEQFFGPGTRLTVL.

This chain links TRBV27 with TRBJ2-7, with a weak D call TRBD2 (5 bases). Germline CDR1 and CDR2: MNHEY and SMNVEV (reference sequence). The CDR3 has 15 residues. Deletions cut 4 bases from V and 0 bases from J, with 13 bases between. CDR3 protein: CASSYRGPFSYEQYF. The CDR3 region has the DNA TGTGCCAGCAGTTACCGCGGGCCCTTCTCCTACGAGCAGTACTTC.

This clone was picked up a small number of times. This chain uses TRBV5-6 with TRBJ1-1, with D perhaps matching TRBD1 (6 bases). From germline, CDR1 is SGHDT and CDR2 YYEEEE. The CDR3 covers 13 residues. The germline V and J ends were trimmed by 4 bases and 1 base, with 8 bases remaining between them. Written as DNA, the CDR3 is TGTGCCAGCAGCACGGGACAGAACACTGAAGCTTTCTTT. Its translation: CASSTGQNTEAFF.

The rearrangement links TRBV24-1 to TRBJ2-5, with a tentative D call TRBD2 (6 bases). This CDR3 has 16 amino acids. Trimming took off 5 bases at V and 5 bases at J, with 20 bases between the two ends. Looked up from germline, CDR1 is KGHDR and CDR2 is SFDVKD. This CDR3 is CATSASPGGMRETQYF. The CDR3 DNA sequence: TGTGCCACCAGTGCCTCCCCCGGGGGAATGCGGGAGACCCAGTACTTC.

V is TRBV7-9 and J is TRBJ2-7, with TRBD2 as a possible D gene (6 bases). Trimming took off 2 bases at V and 2 bases at J, with 10 bases between the two ends. The germline V gene has CDR1 SEHNR and CDR2 FQNEAQ (reference sequence). The CDR3 covers 14 residues. The CDR3 is CASSLQGGPYEQYF. Here the CDR3 DNA reads TGTGCCAGCAGCTTACAGGGAGGTCCCTACGAGCAGTACTTC.

The chain couples TRBV11-2 to TRBJ2-1, with D tentatively TRBD1 (7 bases). V gave up 0 bases and J gave up 10 bases, with 16 bases separating them. This CDR3 comprises 15 residues. Germline-derived CDR1 and CDR2 are SGHAT and FQNNGV. DNA of the CDR3: TGTGCCAGCAGCTTAGAAGACAGGGTGGGAGGCGAGCAGTTCTTC. As protein: CASSLEDRVGGEQFF.

The chain uses TRBV3-1 (or the pseudogene TRBV3-2) and TRBJ2-1, with D tentatively TRBD2 (5 bases). CDR3 length: 13 residues. V lost 5 bases and J 8 bases, leaving 13 bases between the germline ends. In germline, CDR1 is LGHDT, CDR2 YNNKEL (reference sequence). The CDR3, as DNA: TGTGCCAGCAGCTTTAGCGCAGTGGATGAGCAGTTCTTC. This encodes CASSFSAVDEQFF.

The chain has TRBV2 and TRBJ2-3; TRBD2 matches 16 bases. The CDR3 consists of 14 residues. Trimming at V came to 6 bases and at J to 11 bases, leaving 5 bases not matched to a gene. Germline CDR1 reads SNHLY; CDR2 reads FYNNEI. CDR3: CASRGGLAGGMQYF. For the CDR3, the DNA is TGTGCCAGCAGGGGGGGACTAGCGGGAGGGATGCAGTATTTT.

This rearrangement joins TRBV3-1 (or the pseudogene TRBV3-2) to TRBJ2-7, with 7 bases matching TRBD1. The CDR3 spans 16 residues. The germline CDR1 and CDR2 sequences are LGHDT and YNNKEL (reference sequence). V was pared by 1 base and J by 1 base, with 7 bases of the junction left unmatched. The CDR3 protein is CASSQAGTVPSYEQYF. DNA for the CDR3: TGTGCCAGCAGCCAAGCTGGGACAGTTCCATCCTACGAGCAGTACTTC.

The gene calls are TRBV28 and TRBJ1-2; a weak D match, TRBD1 (6 bases). The V and J ends lost 1 base and 8 bases respectively, with 17 bases between them. CDR3 length: 15 residues. Germline CDR1 and CDR2: MDHEN and SYDVKM. CDR3 residues: CASSLFMVQGKGYTF. The DNA of the CDR3 is TGTGCCAGCAGTTTATTTATGGTACAGGGAAAAGGCTACACCTTC.

The CDR3 DNA sequence: TGTGCCAGCAGCGGCCGGGACAGGGGGCCTGAGCAGTACTTC. This gives the protein CASSGRDRGPEQYF. The genes are TRBV9 and TRBJ2-7; 12 nucleotides line up with TRBD1. The CDR3 has 14 amino acids. The germline CDR1 and CDR2 sequences are SGDLS and YYNGEE. V lost 3 bases, J lost 7 bases, and 5 bases stayed unmatched.

This chain connects TRBV18 to TRBJ2-1; no definite D call. Between the trimmed V and J ends, which lost 3 bases and 5 bases, there was a span of 11 bases. Looked up from germline, CDR1 is KGHSH and CDR2 is LQKENI. CDR3 length: 14 amino acids. CDR3 region: CASSPQEQNNEQFF. CDR3 bases: TGTGCCAGCTCACCTCAGGAACAGAACAATGAGCAGTTCTTC. Based on the CDR3 plus reference TRBV18 and TRBJ2-1, the full variable domain is NAGVMQNPRHLVRRRGQEARLRCSPMKGHSHVYWYRQLPEEGLKFMVYLQKENIIDESGMPKERFSAEFPKEGPSILRIQQVVRGDSAAYFCASSPQEQNNEQFFGPGTRLTVL.

The chain couples TRBV19 to TRBJ2-1; 8 positions match TRBD1. Germline CDR1 LNHDA, CDR2 SQIVND (reference sequence). This CDR3 spans 15 amino acids. The trim removed 6 bases at V and 4 bases at J, leaving 8 bases unmatched. The DNA of the CDR3 is TGTGCCAGTAGGGAGGACAGGGCCCCATACAATGAGCAGTTCTTC. Translated: CASREDRAPYNEQFF.

This clone came up a few times. This chain links TRBV28 with TRBJ2-7, with D possibly being TRBD1 (5 bases). The CDR3 runs to 13 residues. From germline, CDR1 is MDHEN and CDR2 SYDVKM. Trimming left V 5 bases short and J 4 bases short, with 12 bases between. As DNA, the CDR3 is TGTGCCAGCAGTCCCCTCACAGGATACGAGCAGTACTTC. It encodes CASSPLTGYEQYF.

The V and J genes are TRBV28 and TRBJ2-7; 7 nucleotides match TRBD1. V was clipped by 7 bases and J by 0 bases; unmatched bases: 9. CDR1 MDHEN and CDR2 SYDVKM come from the germline V gene. The CDR3 is 15 amino acids. The CDR3 loop reads CASTNGQAISYEQYF. In nucleotides, the CDR3 is TGTGCCAGCACCAACGGACAGGCGATCTCCTACGAGCAGTACTTC.

The chain couples TRBV11-2 to TRBJ2-2, with unresolved D. This CDR3 has 13 residues. Germline lookup yields CDR1 SGHAT and CDR2 FQNNGV. Trimming took off 4 bases at V and 1 base at J, with 4 bases between the two ends. CDR3 protein: CASSSGNTGELFF. CDR3 nucleotides: TGTGCCAGCAGCTCGGGGAACACCGGGGAGCTGTTTTTT. Full variable domain (outside the CDR3, taken from reference TRBV11-2 and TRBJ2-2): EAGVAQSPRYKIIEKRQSVAFWCNPISGHATLYWYQQILGQGPKLLIQFQNNGVVDDSQLPKDRFSAERLKGVDSTLKIQPAKLEDSAVYLCASSSGNTGELFFGEGSRLTVL.

The V and J genes are TRBV6-5 and TRBJ1-1; D is uncertain. Germline lookup yields CDR1 MNHEY and CDR2 SVGAGI. V dropped 5 bases and J dropped 11 bases, with 15 bases sitting between them. The CDR3 runs to 12 residues. Here the CDR3 DNA reads TGTGCCAGCAGTATCAGCGGCTCATCGGCTTTCTTT. Its translation is CASSISGSSAFF.

The chain is built from TRBV5-6 and TRBJ1-5, with D possibly TRBD1 on 5 matching bases. The V end lost 2 bases, the J end lost 6 bases, and 21 bases lay between the germline ends. This CDR3 contains 17 residues. Germline V gene sequence: CDR1 SGHDT, CDR2 YYEEEE. The CDR3 region has the DNA TGTGCCAGCAGCTTCGGCCATAGGGGCCCACGCGGTCAGCCCCAGCATTTT. Amino acid sequence: CASSFGHRGPRGQPQHF.

The V call is TRBV7-2, the J call TRBJ2-5, with D tentatively TRBD1 (5 bases). The V gene lost 5 bases and the J gene lost 5 bases, with 12 bases spanning the gap. Germline V gene sequence: CDR1 SGHTA, CDR2 FQGNSA. There are 13 residues in the CDR3. The DNA of the CDR3 is TGTGCCAGCAGCAGAGACAGTTGGGAGACCCAGTACTTC. This sequence encodes CASSRDSWETQYF.

V gene TRBV11-2 combines with J gene TRBJ2-5; 7 positions match TRBD2. The ends lost 1 base at V and 4 bases at J; junction bases unmatched: 9. Germline assignment: CDR1 SGHAT and CDR2 FQNNGV. This CDR3 contains 16 residues. CDR3 sequence: CASSLVPPSGTETQYF. The CDR3 region has the DNA TGTGCCAGCAGCTTAGTTCCGCCTAGCGGAACAGAGACCCAGTACTTC. Full variable domain (rest looked up from reference TRBV11-2 and TRBJ2-5): EAGVAQSPRYKIIEKRQSVAFWCNPISGHATLYWYQQILGQGPKLLIQFQNNGVVDDSQLPKDRFSAERLKGVDSTLKIQPAKLEDSAVYLCASSLVPPSGTETQYFGPGTRLLVL.

V is TRBV12-5 and J is TRBJ1-3; unclear D gene. The CDR3 contains 11 residues. Trimming pared 6 bases from V and 3 bases from J, leaving 3 bases between. Germline values: CDR1 LGHNT, CDR2 FRNRAP. The CDR3 loop is CASGSGNTIYF. The CDR3 nucleotides read TGTGCTAGTGGGAGTGGAAACACCATATATTTT.

CDR3 sequence (DNA): TGTGCCAGCAGCCCTGGGACAAGCTCTCAAGAGACCCAGTACTTC. This codes for CASSPGTSSQETQYF. The rearrangement links TRBV5-8 to TRBJ2-5; a weak D match, TRBD1 (6 bases). The length of the CDR3 is 15 residues. The V and J ends lost 4 bases and 2 bases respectively, with 15 bases between them. In germline, CDR1 is SGHTS, CDR2 YDEGEE.

The chain uses TRBV24-1 and TRBJ2-2; a weak D match, TRBD1 (6 bases). The V end was cut by 7 bases, the J end by 6 bases, with 14 bases between. The CDR3 contains 14 residues. Germline CDR1 KGHDR, CDR2 SFDVKD. The CDR3 sequence: CATRGASGAGELFF. CDR3 DNA sequence: TGTGCCACCAGGGGGGCCTCAGGGGCCGGGGAGCTGTTTTTT.

V usage is TRBV6-4 and J usage is TRBJ2-2; 7 nucleotides match TRBD1. This CDR3 has 15 amino acids. Germline V CDR1 and CDR2: MRHNA, SNTAGT. The J segment lost 3 bases and the V segment lost 4 bases, leaving 5 bases of the junction unmatched. DNA of the CDR3: TGTGCCAGCAGTGCGACAGGGTGGGACACCGGGGAGCTGTTTTTT. Amino acid sequence: CASSATGWDTGELFF.

V usage is TRBV3-1 (or the pseudogene TRBV3-2) and J usage is TRBJ2-1; D perhaps matches TRBD2 (6 bases). CDR3 length: 14 amino acids. V was clipped by 0 bases and J by 5 bases, with 8 bases between them. Germline CDR1 LGHDT, CDR2 YNNKEL (reference sequence). DNA of the CDR3: TGTGCCAGCAGCCAAGAGGCTAGCGACAATGAGCAGTTCTTC. Translating gives CASSQEASDNEQFF.

CDR3: CSVEGFETSLTDTQYF. In nucleotides, the CDR3 is TGCAGCGTTGAAGGTTTCGAGACTAGCCTCACAGATACGCAGTATTTT. The chain is built from TRBV29-1 and TRBJ2-3; 7 positions agree with TRBD2. Trimming took 1 base from V and 2 from J; bases not matched to a gene: 9. This CDR3 is built from 16 residues. The germline V gene has CDR1 SQVTM and CDR2 ANQGSEA.

The V call is TRBV9, the J call TRBJ1-6; maybe TRBD1 (6 bases). The CDR3 is 16 residues long. Trimming pared 4 bases from V and 4 bases from J, leaving 15 bases between. Looked up from germline, CDR1 is SGDLS and CDR2 is YYNGEE. The CDR3 DNA reads as TGTGCCAGCAGCAAAAGGGGGGGGGATTATAATTCACCCCTCCACTTT. Residues: CASSKRGGDYNSPLHF.

The chain couples TRBV28 to TRBJ2-3; TRBD1 agrees at 8 bases. The length of the CDR3 is 17 residues. After removal of 5 bases from V and 1 base from J, the junction contained 11 bases not matched to a gene. CDR1 and CDR2 from the germline V gene are MDHEN and SYDVKM. In DNA form, the CDR3 reads TGTGCCAGCAGTCCTTGGGGTTCGGACAGGGGCACAGATACGCAGTATTTT. Its protein is CASSPWGSDRGTDTQYF.

J is TRBJ2-1 and V is TRBV19; 7 bases are shared with TRBD2. Unmatched junction bases numbered 10, after V lost 7 bases and J lost 1 base. Per the germline V gene, CDR1 is LNHDA and CDR2 is SQIVND (reference sequence). There are 16 residues in the CDR3. This CDR3 is CASTLEAGVSYNEQFF. The CDR3 DNA reads TGTGCCAGTACCCTTGAGGCGGGGGTTTCCTACAATGAGCAGTTCTTC.

The chain employs TRBV6-5 and TRBJ2-5; perhaps TRBD1 as D (5 bases). CDR1 is MNHEY and CDR2 is SVGAGI in the germline V gene. This CDR3 comprises 15 residues. V dropped 4 bases and J dropped 3 bases, with 15 bases sitting between them. The CDR3 coding sequence is TGTGCCAGCAGTTCCTTAGGACATCTTAAAGAGACCCAGTACTTC. It yields the protein CASSSLGHLKETQYF.

This clone was seen more than once but under ten times. The gene calls are TRBV5-6 and TRBJ2-1; D perhaps matches TRBD2 (7 bases). The CDR3 is made up of 15 amino acids. V was clipped by 3 bases and J by 6 bases, with 16 bases between them. The germline CDR1 and CDR2 sequences are SGHDT and YYEEEE. DNA of the CDR3: TGTGCCAGCAGCTCAGCTAGGGGGGGTGGCAATGAGCAGTTCTTC. This gives the protein CASSSARGGGNEQFF.

The V and J genes are TRBV27 and TRBJ1-6, with 7 nucleotides matching TRBD1. Trimming took 5 bases from V and 1 from J; bases not matched to a gene: 17. This CDR3 has 20 amino acids. CDR1 and CDR2 from the germline V gene are MNHEY and SMNVEV (reference sequence). This chain's CDR3 is CASSPNPKAQGISYNSPLHF. The CDR3 coding sequence is TGTGCCAGCAGTCCAAACCCTAAAGCACAGGGGATATCCTATAATTCACCCCTCCACTTT.